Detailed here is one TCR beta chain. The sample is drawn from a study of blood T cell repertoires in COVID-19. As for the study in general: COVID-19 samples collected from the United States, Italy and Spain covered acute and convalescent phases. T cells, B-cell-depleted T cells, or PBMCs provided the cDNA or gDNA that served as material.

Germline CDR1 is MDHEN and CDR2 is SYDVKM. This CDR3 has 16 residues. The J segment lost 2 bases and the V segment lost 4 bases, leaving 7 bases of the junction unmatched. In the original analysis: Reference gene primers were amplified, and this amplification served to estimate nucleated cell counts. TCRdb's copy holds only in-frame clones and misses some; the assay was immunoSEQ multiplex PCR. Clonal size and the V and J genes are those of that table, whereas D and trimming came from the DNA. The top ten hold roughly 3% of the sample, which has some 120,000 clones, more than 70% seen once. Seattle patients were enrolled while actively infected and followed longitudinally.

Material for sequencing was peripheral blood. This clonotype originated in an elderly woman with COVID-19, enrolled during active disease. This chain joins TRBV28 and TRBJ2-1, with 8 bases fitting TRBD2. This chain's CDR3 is CASSSSGTSAYNEQFF. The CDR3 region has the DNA TGTGCCAGCAGTTCATCCGGGACTAGTGCCTACAATGAGCAGTTCTTC. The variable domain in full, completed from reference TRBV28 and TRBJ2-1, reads DVKVTQSSRYLVKRTGEKVFLECVQDMDHENMFWYRQDPGLGLRLIYFSYDVKMKEKGDIPEGYSVSREKKERFSLILESASTNQTSMYLCASSSSGTSAYNEQFFGPGTRLTVL.